Below, 30 T cell receptor beta chains from the same sample are listed, as sequenced in a study of blood T cell dynamics during melanoma immunotherapy. As for time point: week 3, after first cycle of checkpoint inhibitor. Generated by immunoSEQ multiplex PCR, the TCRdb table keeps only in-frame clones and is missing some. Here the sample spans about 19,000 clones, roughly nine tenths being singletons. Here the sequenced sample was blood, taken from a patient treated with checkpoint blockade. The receptors come from a human donor with melanoma.

The chain combines TRBV27 with TRBJ2-1, with TRBD2 matching 10 bases. In germline, CDR1 is MNHEY, CDR2 SMNVEV (reference sequence). This CDR3 is built from 14 residues. The trim removed 2 bases at V and 9 bases at J, leaving 4 bases unmatched. The CDR3 reads CASSLLAGVIEQFF. As DNA, the CDR3 is TGTGCCAGCAGTTTACTAGCGGGAGTCATTGAGCAGTTCTTC.

The rearrangement uses TRBV5-1 and TRBJ2-2; TRBD1 agrees at 8 bases. The CDR3 runs 16 residues. J was trimmed by 5 bases and V by 5 bases; bases with no gene match: 11. CDR1 is SGHRS and CDR2 is YFSETQ in the germline V gene. In nucleotides, the CDR3 is TGCGCCAGCAGACCAACAGGGGGAGTCGATACCGGGGAGCTGTTTTTT. It codes for CASRPTGGVDTGELFF.

The chain combines TRBV11-3 with TRBJ2-2; the D gene is possibly TRBD2 (5 bases). There are 15 residues in the CDR3. From germline, CDR1 is SGHNT and CDR2 YENEEA. Trimming shortened V by 0 bases and J by 7 bases, and 12 bases separated the two germline ends. CDR3 nucleotide sequence: TGTGCCAGCAGCTTAGATTTGGGAGCCGGCGGGGAGCTGTTTTTT. The encoded protein is CASSLDLGAGGELFF.

Sample share makes this clone medium-sized. V is TRBV9 and J is TRBJ1-4; unclear D gene. The germline V gene encodes CDR1 SGDLS and CDR2 YYNGEE. The CDR3 sequence is 15 residues long. With 0 bases removed from V and 0 bases from J, the gap between germline ends came to 6 bases. CDR3 amino acids: CASSVDAATNEKLFF. The DNA of the CDR3 is TGTGCCAGCAGCGTAGATGCGGCAACTAATGAAAAACTGTTTTTT. The full variable domain, in which reference TRBV9 and TRBJ1-4 provide the parts outside the CDR3, is DSGVTQTPKHLITATGQRVTLRCSPRSGDLSVYWYQQSLDQGLQFLIQYYNGEERAKGNILERFSAQQFPDLHSELNLSSLELGDSALYFCASSVDAATNEKLFFGSGTQLSVL.

A few counts support this clone. The rearrangement uses TRBV6-6 and TRBJ1-1; D is undetermined. V was pared by 2 bases and J by 1 base, with 5 bases between. The CDR3 spans 13 residues. Germline V gene data show CDR1 as MNHNY and CDR2 as SVGAGI (reference sequence). CDR3 nucleotides: TGTGCCAGCAGTTACGAGCAGAACACTGAAGCTTTCTTT. Its protein product is CASSYEQNTEAFF.

This chain links TRBV28 with TRBJ2-1; either TRBD1 or TRBD2 may supply D (5 bases each). Germline-derived CDR1 and CDR2 are MDHEN and SYDVKM. The CDR3 sequence is 12 residues long. Trimming cost V 4 bases and J 6 bases, with 7 bases left between them. In nucleotides, the CDR3 is TGTGCCAGCAGTTCCGGGGCCAATGAGCAGTTCTTC. This translates into CASSSGANEQFF.

This sequence joins TRBV15 and TRBJ1-1, with D uncertain. CDR3 size: 13 residues. V dropped 5 bases and J dropped 1 base, with 8 bases sitting between them. Germline V CDR1 and CDR2: LNHNV, YYDKDF (reference sequence). CDR3 in DNA: TGTGCCACCAGCCTGGACCAGAACACTGAAGCTTTCTTT. This codes for CATSLDQNTEAFF. Complete variable domain (other parts from reference TRBV15 and TRBJ1-1): DAMVIQNPRYQVTQFGKPVTLSCSQTLNHNVMYWYQQKSSQAPKLLFHYYDKDFNNEADTPDNFQSRRPNTSFCFLDIRSPGLGDTAMYLCATSLDQNTEAFFGQGTRLTVV.

The chain combines TRBV10-3 with TRBJ2-3; 14 nucleotides match TRBD2. Germline V gives CDR1 ENHRY, CDR2 SYGVKD. Germline trimming cut 7 bases from V and 1 base from J; bases unmatched to any gene: 1. The CDR3 length is 15 residues. The CDR3 DNA is TGTGCCATCAAGGGACTAGCGGGAGGCACAGATACGCAGTATTTT. Its translation is CAIKGLAGGTDTQYF.

This clone was recorded once. The J gene is TRBJ2-2, the V gene TRBV19; D gene uncertain. The CDR3 is 12 residues long. V dropped 7 bases and J dropped 3 bases, with 6 bases sitting between them. Germline V gene sequence: CDR1 LNHDA, CDR2 SQIVND (reference sequence). The CDR3 reads CASNSDTGELFF. CDR3 DNA: TGTGCCAGTAACTCTGACACCGGGGAGCTGTTTTTT.

The rearrangement links TRBV4-1 to TRBJ2-3, with 13 nucleotides matching TRBD2. The trim removed 2 bases at V and 3 bases at J, leaving 11 bases unmatched. Per the germline V gene, CDR1 is MGHRA and CDR2 is YSYEKL. The CDR3 is 19 amino acids. This chain's CDR3 is CASSQILAGGRSDTDTQYF. Written as DNA, the CDR3 is TGCGCCAGCAGCCAAATACTAGCGGGAGGGCGGTCAGATACAGATACGCAGTATTTT.

The chain joins TRBV11-3 to TRBJ2-3, with TRBD2 matching over 11 bases. V shed 2 bases, J shed 11 bases, and the junction held 12 bases outside the gene matches. Germline CDR1 is SGHNT and CDR2 is YENEEA. The CDR3 consists of 16 residues. The CDR3 DNA reads as TGTGCCAGCAGCTTAACACCTAGCGGGGGGCCGAATAGGCAGTATTTT. Protein sequence: CASSLTPSGGPNRQYF.

This clone was recorded a few times. The genes are TRBV7-7 and TRBJ1-5; the D is unclear. The CDR3 is made up of 17 amino acids. V dropped 5 bases and J dropped 7 bases, with 24 bases sitting between them. Germline CDR1 reads SSHAT; CDR2 reads FNYEAQ (reference sequence). As DNA, the CDR3 is TGTGCCAGCAGCCTTATCCCCTGCGTCATTGGGCAACAGCCCCAGCATTTT. Residues: CASSLIPCVIGQQPQHF.

The rearrangement uses TRBV10-3 and TRBJ2-7; TRBD2 agrees at 8 bases. From germline, CDR1 is ENHRY and CDR2 SYGVKD. V lost 8 bases and J lost 3; bases outside the gene matches: 6. CDR3 length: 13 residues. CDR3 sequence: CAIGVAGIYEQYF. The CDR3 DNA is TGTGCCATCGGAGTAGCGGGAATCTACGAGCAGTACTTC.

This clone appeared once. CDR3 in amino acids: CASSEGLVRASEQYF. The DNA of the CDR3 is TGTGCCAGCAGTGAAGGGCTTGTTCGAGCGTCCGAGCAGTACTTC. The chain couples TRBV2 to TRBJ2-7; D is unresolved. Deletions cut 1 base from V and 6 bases from J, with 16 bases between. The germline CDR1 and CDR2 sequences are SNHLY and FYNNEI. The CDR3 sequence is 15 residues long.

The rearrangement links TRBV7-2 to TRBJ2-3; D gene unclear. Deletions cut 3 bases from V and 5 bases from J, with 12 bases between. In germline, CDR1 is SGHTA, CDR2 FQGNSA. This CDR3 comprises 14 residues. The CDR3 DNA reads as TGTGCCAGCAGCTTTGTAGCATCCGGAGATACGCAGTATTTT. Amino acids: CASSFVASGDTQYF.

With regard to this clone: Mismatch with germline at one junction end may stem from a read error. This chain connects TRBV30 to TRBJ2-1; D tentatively reads TRBD1 or TRBD2 (5 bases each). CDR3 length: 12 residues. The germline V gene encodes CDR1 GTSNPN and CDR2 SVGIG (reference sequence). The CDR3: CARSPGHNEQFF. For the CDR3, the DNA is TGTGCCCGGAGTCCGGGACACAATGAGCAGTTCTTC.

The CDR3 sequence is CASSIWTSGSYNEQFF. CDR3 nucleotides: TGTGCCAGTAGTATTTGGACTAGCGGGAGCTACAATGAGCAGTTCTTC. The J gene is TRBJ2-1, the V gene TRBV19; TRBD2 matches 13 bases. The CDR3 length is 16 residues. Germline values: CDR1 LNHDA, CDR2 SQIVND (reference sequence). V lost 3 bases and J lost 3; bases outside the gene matches: 2.

The chain links TRBV18 to TRBJ2-1; 7 bases line up with TRBD2. Germline V gene sequence: CDR1 KGHSH, CDR2 LQKENI. J gave up 2 bases and V 3 bases, and 10 bases lay outside the gene matches. This CDR3 has 17 amino acids. This CDR3 reads CASSPTNWAGAYNEQFF. The CDR3 coding sequence is TGTGCCAGCTCACCGACTAATTGGGCGGGAGCCTACAATGAGCAGTTCTTC. Full variable domain (missing parts from reference TRBV18 and TRBJ2-1): NAGVMQNPRHLVRRRGQEARLRCSPMKGHSHVYWYRQLPEEGLKFMVYLQKENIIDESGMPKERFSAEFPKEGPSILRIQQVVRGDSAAYFCASSPTNWAGAYNEQFFGPGTRLTVL.

This clone came up once. V is TRBV13 and J is TRBJ2-1; perhaps TRBD1 as D (6 bases). CDR3 size: 13 residues. Trimming pared 5 bases from V and 7 bases from J, leaving 12 bases between. CDR1 is PRHDT and CDR2 is FYEKMQ in the germline V gene (reference sequence). The CDR3 nucleotides read TGTGCCAGCAGCCACAGGGTGCGGAATGAGCAGTTCTTC. Translating it yields CASSHRVRNEQFF.

This chain connects TRBV27 to TRBJ2-1; 7 bases are a match to TRBD2. J gave up 9 bases and V 3 bases, and 8 bases lay outside the gene matches. The CDR3 sequence is 14 residues long. Germline lookup yields CDR1 MNHEY and CDR2 SMNVEV (reference sequence). Written as DNA, the CDR3 is TGTGCCAGCAGTTTTTCACTGACTAGCACTGAGCAGTTCTTC. This encodes CASSFSLTSTEQFF.

The V and J genes are TRBV10-2 and TRBJ1-3; 7 bases are shared with TRBD1. V lost 2 bases to trimming and J lost 2 bases; unmatched junction nucleotides: 3. From germline, CDR1 is WSHSY and CDR2 SAAADI. This CDR3 contains 15 residues. DNA of the CDR3: TGCGCCAGCAGTGAGACGACAGGGACTGGAAACACCATATATTTT. Translating gives CASSETTGTGNTIYF.

The chain is built from TRBV7-2 and TRBJ2-5; D is tentatively TRBD1 or TRBD2 (6 bases each). The CDR3 sequence is 13 residues long. Germline lookup yields CDR1 SGHTA and CDR2 FQGNSA. Trimming stripped 6 bases from V and 5 bases from J, with 13 bases between. CDR3 in amino acids: CASREGGRETQYF. In nucleotides, the CDR3 is TGTGCCAGCAGAGAAGGGGGGCGGGAGACCCAGTACTTC.

The chain has TRBV6-1 and TRBJ2-3; D tentatively fits TRBD1 or TRBD2 (6 bases each). The ends were cut back, 11 bases at V and 2 bases at J, with 14 bases in the middle. Germline V gives CDR1 MNHNS, CDR2 SASEGT. The CDR3 has 13 amino acids. The chain's CDR3 is CAGGRRDTDTQYF. Here the CDR3 DNA reads TGTGCCGGGGGGCGTAGGGACACAGATACGCAGTATTTT.

The chain combines TRBV5-4 with TRBJ2-5; 7 bases map to TRBD1. V was pared by 4 bases and J by 1 base, with 4 bases of the junction left unmatched. The germline CDR1 and CDR2 sequences are SGHNT and YYREEE (reference sequence). The CDR3 is made up of 14 amino acids. CDR3 loop: CASSGGQLQETQYF. The CDR3 DNA is TGTGCCAGCAGCGGGGGACAGCTCCAAGAGACCCAGTACTTC.

This chain connects TRBV28 to TRBJ2-2; 8 positions agree with TRBD1. After removal of 7 bases from V and 4 bases from J, the junction contained 5 bases not matched to a gene. Germline V CDR1 and CDR2: MDHEN, SYDVKM. The CDR3 spans 14 residues. Here the CDR3 reads CASNTGGTTGELFF. The CDR3 DNA is TGTGCCAGCAATACAGGGGGGACCACCGGGGAGCTGTTTTTT.

This clone was counted only a few times. V and J are TRBV7-9 and TRBJ1-4, with 8 bases matching TRBD1. Germline loops: CDR1 SEHNR, CDR2 FQNEAQ (reference sequence). The CDR3 totals 15 residues. J gave up 4 bases and V 5 bases, and 6 bases lay outside the gene matches. CDR3 coding DNA: TGTGCCAGCAGCCCCCGGACAGGGTTTAATGAAAAACTGTTTTTT. Translated: CASSPRTGFNEKLFF.

The V call is TRBV6-1, the J call TRBJ1-5, with TRBD1 matching 7 bases. Germline assignment: CDR1 MNHNS and CDR2 SASEGT. CDR3 size: 13 residues. Trimming removed 10 bases from V and 5 bases from J; junction bases left unmatched: 8. CDR3 in DNA: TGTGCCACCTCGGGACAGTTGGATCAGCCCCAGCATTTT. It yields the protein CATSGQLDQPQHF.

The rearrangement links TRBV28 to TRBJ2-1, with 12 nucleotides matching TRBD1. The CDR3 extends over 13 amino acids. Germline CDR1 MDHEN, CDR2 SYDVKM. The V and J ends lost 10 bases and 15 bases, in that order; junction bases with no gene match: 13. CDR3 in amino acids: CANRDRGRSMLFF. CDR3 bases: TGTGCCAACCGGGACAGGGGGCGAAGTATGTTGTTCTTC. Using reference TRBV28 and TRBJ2-1 for the parts outside the CDR3, the full variable domain is DVKVTQSSRYLVKRTGEKVFLECVQDMDHENMFWYRQDPGLGLRLIYFSYDVKMKEKGDIPEGYSVSREKKERFSLILESASTNQTSMYLCANRDRGRSMLFFGPGTRLTVL.

V is TRBV7-7 and J is TRBJ2-1, with D unresolved. The germline V gene encodes CDR1 SSHAT and CDR2 FNYEAQ (reference sequence). This CDR3 is 13 amino acids long. V was shortened by 3 bases and J by 14 bases, with 17 bases between the two germline ends. CDR3 nucleotide sequence: TGTGCCAGCAGCTTGATCCCTTGGAGTAAAGAGTTCTTC. Its translation: CASSLIPWSKEFF.

J is TRBJ2-5 and V is TRBV28; tentative D call: TRBD1 (6 bases). Near its end, the DNA agrees better with TRBJ2-7, so the J call may be wrong. In germline, CDR1 is MDHEN, CDR2 SYDVKM. CDR3 size: 15 residues. The CDR3 spells CASSRPVGASYEQYF. The CDR3 DNA reads TGTGCCAGCAGCCGCCCGGTGGGGGCCTCCTACGAGCAGTACTTC.